The 22 T cell receptor beta chains below come from one sample, sequenced in a study of long-term antiretroviral therapy in people with HIV. The assay, immunoSEQ v3.0, was run at survey level. Sequencing used immunoSEQ multiplex PCR; TCRdb keeps in-frame clones, though not all of them. The repertoire holds roughly 15,000 clones, 90% to 95% seen once, with roughly 13% in the top ten. The source material was unsorted PBMCs, sampled 0.6 years after starting antiretroviral therapy. These receptors all stem from a woman in her thirties or forties with HIV.

V is TRBV6-5 and J is TRBJ2-7; unclear D gene. Germline V gene sequence: CDR1 MNHEY, CDR2 SVGAGI. There are 13 residues in the CDR3. V lost 6 bases and J 2 bases, leaving 11 bases between the germline ends. The CDR3 nucleotides read TGTGCCAGCAGGCGTGACGCCACCTACGAGCAGTACTTC. Translation gives CASRRDATYEQYF.

V gene TRBV6-1 combines with J gene TRBJ1-2, with a tentative D call TRBD1 (5 bases). With 1 base removed from V and 8 bases from J, the gap between germline ends came to 11 bases. This CDR3 is 13 amino acids long. CDR1 and CDR2 (germline): MNHNS, SASEGT. CDR3 bases: TGTGCCAGCAGTGAAGGGGGAGGGGTCGGCTACACCTTC. Encoded protein: CASSEGGGVGYTF.

The chain combines TRBV15 with TRBJ1-2; D may be TRBD1 (6 bases). The germline V gene encodes CDR1 LNHNV and CDR2 YYDKDF (reference sequence). The CDR3 spans 15 residues. The V end lost 0 bases, the J end lost 6 bases, and 14 bases lay between the germline ends. The CDR3 DNA sequence: TGTGCCACCAGCAGAGAGAAAGGGGGTGGGGATGGCTACACCTTC. This codes for CATSREKGGGDGYTF.

This clone was seen a single time. The chain recombines TRBV7-2 with TRBJ2-5; D possibly corresponds to TRBD2 (5 bases). V was clipped by 4 bases and J by 5 bases, with 8 bases between them. The CDR3 is 12 amino acids. CDR1 and CDR2 from the germline V gene are SGHTA and FQGNSA. CDR3 bases: TGTGCCAGCAGCTCGGACTTGGAGACCCAGTACTTC. Its translation is CASSSDLETQYF.

V gene TRBV7-9 combines with J gene TRBJ1-1; D perhaps matches TRBD1 (5 bases). The CDR3 has 15 amino acids. V gave up 10 bases and J gave up 4 bases, with 22 bases separating them. The germline V gene encodes CDR1 SEHNR and CDR2 FQNEAQ (reference sequence). DNA of the CDR3: TGTGCCACTTGGGGCCCAAGGCAGGGTCGCACTGAAGCTTTCTTT. The encoded protein is CATWGPRQGRTEAFF.

The rearrangement uses TRBV20-1 and TRBJ1-5; maybe TRBD1 (6 bases). V dropped 6 bases and J dropped 6 bases, with 6 bases sitting between them. Germline assignment: CDR1 DFQATT and CDR2 SNEGSKA (reference sequence). This CDR3 spans 10 amino acids. The CDR3 loop reads CSAGGQPQHF. In DNA, the CDR3 is TGCAGTGCAGGGGGTCAGCCCCAGCATTTT.

The V and J genes are TRBV5-1 and TRBJ2-3; no firm D call. The CDR3 runs 11 residues. CDR1 SGHRS and CDR2 YFSETQ come from the germline V gene. Trimming left V 4 bases short and J 2 bases short, with 2 bases between. The CDR3 region is CASSITDTQYF. The CDR3 DNA follows: TGCGCCAGCAGCATCACAGATACGCAGTATTTT.

The DNA of the CDR3 is TGTGCCAGCAGCCTGTCACCGGGCCGCTCAATGAACACTGAAGCTTTCTTT. This encodes CASSLSPGRSMNTEAFF. The J gene is TRBJ1-1, the V gene TRBV16, with unresolved D. CDR1 is KGHSY and CDR2 is FQNENV in the germline V gene. This CDR3 has 17 residues. The V end was cut by 4 bases, the J end by 0 bases, with 18 bases between.

The chain is built from TRBV30 and TRBJ2-1; no definite D call. Looked up from germline, CDR1 is GTSNPN and CDR2 is SVGIG (reference sequence). This CDR3 contains 12 residues. The germline V and J ends were trimmed by 3 bases and 10 bases, with 13 bases remaining between them. In nucleotides, the CDR3 is TGTGCCTGGAGACGGCCCCTGGGGGAGCAGTTCTTC. It specifies CAWRRPLGEQFF.

The chain combines TRBV11-2 with TRBJ2-7; D gene uncertain. Per the germline V gene, CDR1 is SGHAT and CDR2 is FQNNGV. The V and J ends lost 2 bases and 4 bases respectively, with 3 bases between them. This CDR3 comprises 11 residues. Here the CDR3 reads CASSLLYEQYF. Written as DNA, the CDR3 is TGTGCCAGCAGCTTACTTTACGAGCAGTACTTC.

Only one count was recorded for this clone. CDR3: CASKAGEGNQPQHF. CDR3 in DNA: TGTGCCAGCAAGGCAGGGGAGGGCAATCAGCCCCAGCATTTT. This chain links TRBV2 with TRBJ1-5, with a tentative D call TRBD1 (6 bases). Germline lookup yields CDR1 SNHLY and CDR2 FYNNEI. V was cut by 7 bases and J by 2 bases, with 12 bases left in between. The CDR3 covers 14 residues.

The rearrangement joins TRBV19 to TRBJ1-1; 7 bases agree with TRBD1. The junction had 5 bases not matched to a gene; V was cut back by 3 bases and J by 4 bases. This CDR3 region has 14 residues. The germline V gene has CDR1 LNHDA and CDR2 SQIVND (reference sequence). This chain's CDR3 is CASSIKTGSTEAFF. CDR3 nucleotides: TGTGCCAGTAGTATCAAGACAGGGAGCACTGAAGCTTTCTTT.

This chain joins TRBV11-2 and TRBJ1-4; a possible D gene is TRBD1 (5 bases). Looked up from germline, CDR1 is SGHAT and CDR2 is FQNNGV. V dropped 4 bases and J dropped 8 bases, with 20 bases sitting between them. The CDR3 is made up of 16 amino acids. The CDR3, as DNA: TGTGCCAGCAGCTCCCGTCGGGGGACGATCCGCGAAAAACTGTTTTTT. The encoded protein is CASSSRRGTIREKLFF. Complete variable domain (other parts from reference TRBV11-2 and TRBJ1-4): EAGVAQSPRYKIIEKRQSVAFWCNPISGHATLYWYQQILGQGPKLLIQFQNNGVVDDSQLPKDRFSAERLKGVDSTLKIQPAKLEDSAVYLCASSSRRGTIREKLFFGSGTQLSVL.

J is TRBJ1-5 and V is TRBV5-1; D is possibly TRBD1 (5 bases). The CDR3 is 15 amino acids. Germline V gene sequence: CDR1 SGHRS, CDR2 YFSETQ. Trimming took off 0 bases at V and 2 bases at J, with 9 bases between the two ends. This chain's CDR3 is CASSLDGGGNQPQHF. The CDR3 bases are TGCGCCAGCAGCTTGGATGGGGGAGGCAATCAGCCCCAGCATTTT.

The chain recombines TRBV5-1 with TRBJ2-5; 7 bases are a match to TRBD2. This CDR3 comprises 14 residues. Germline V gene lookup returns CDR1 SGHRS and CDR2 YFSETQ. The ends lost 4 bases at V and 2 bases at J; junction bases unmatched: 5. In DNA, the CDR3 is TGCGCCAGCAGCCCCATAGCGGGTCAAGAGACCCAGTACTTC. Translation gives CASSPIAGQETQYF.

Here the CDR3 reads CASSMLDRDGYTF. The DNA of the CDR3 is TGTGCCAGTAGTATGTTGGACAGGGATGGCTACACCTTC. The chain couples TRBV19 to TRBJ1-2; 8 nucleotides line up with TRBD1. CDR3 length: 13 residues. CDR1 is LNHDA, CDR2 SQIVND, per germline (reference sequence). The V gene end was trimmed by 3 bases and the J gene end by 6 bases; junction bases not matched to a gene: 3. Combining the CDR3 with reference TRBV19 and TRBJ1-2 gives the whole variable domain DGGITQSPKYLFRKEGQNVTLSCEQNLNHDAMYWYRQDPGQGLRLIYYSQIVNDFQKGDIAEGYSVSREKKESFPLTVTSAQKNPTAFYLCASSMLDRDGYTFGSGTRLTVV.

This sequence joins TRBV30 and TRBJ1-2, with TRBD1 matching 8 bases. The germline V gene encodes CDR1 GTSNPN and CDR2 SVGIG (reference sequence). Trimming removed 1 base from V and 5 bases from J; junction bases left unmatched: 0. CDR3 size: 12 residues. CDR3 region: CAWSGQGYGYTF. CDR3 in DNA: TGTGCCTGGAGTGGACAGGGGTATGGCTACACCTTC.

The CDR3 sequence: CASSQGPGSLAKNIQYF. The CDR3 region has the DNA TGCGCCAGCAGCCAAGGCCCAGGATCCCTAGCCAAAAACATTCAGTACTTC. This sequence joins TRBV4-1 and TRBJ2-4; unclear D gene. V lost 1 base to trimming and J lost 0 bases, with 13 bases between them. The CDR3 is 17 amino acids. The germline V gene encodes CDR1 MGHRA and CDR2 YSYEKL.

The chain employs TRBV7-8 and TRBJ1-1; D is undetermined. The CDR3 totals 15 residues. Germline lookup yields CDR1 SGHVS and CDR2 FQNEAQ. The V end was cut by 0 bases, the J end by 4 bases, with 12 bases between. The CDR3 bases are TGTGCCAGCAGCTTAGCGTCGGCGGGAAGCACTGAAGCTTTCTTT. Translation gives CASSLASAGSTEAFF. Full variable domain (missing parts from reference TRBV7-8 and TRBJ1-1): GAGVSQSPRYKVAKRGQDVALRCDPISGHVSLFWYQQALGQGPEFLTYFQNEAQLDKSGLPSDRFFAERPEGSVSTLKIQRTQQEDSAVYLCASSLASAGSTEAFFGQGTRLTVV.

This rearrangement joins TRBV15 to TRBJ1-5; a possible D gene is TRBD1 (5 bases). V lost 1 base and J lost 5, with 15 bases in between. There are 16 residues in the CDR3. Germline V CDR1 and CDR2: LNHNV, YYDKDF (reference sequence). CDR3 loop: CATSRGTYPRDQPQHF. The CDR3 DNA reads TGTGCCACCAGCAGAGGGACTTACCCCAGGGATCAGCCCCAGCATTTT.

The rearrangement links TRBV6-6 to TRBJ2-7, with 10 bases fitting TRBD1. CDR1 MNHNY and CDR2 SVGAGI come from the germline V gene (reference sequence). This CDR3 is 15 amino acids long. V lost 5 bases, J lost 1 base, and 5 bases stayed unmatched. The DNA of the CDR3 is TGTGCCAGCAGTCCACGGGACAGGGGATCCTACGAGCAGTACTTC. It codes for CASSPRDRGSYEQYF.

This clone was seen a few times. This chain connects TRBV19 to TRBJ1-5; 8 bases line up with TRBD1. The CDR3 length is 15 residues. Unmatched junction bases numbered 6, after V lost 8 bases and J lost 0 bases. CDR1 and CDR2 from the germline V gene are LNHDA and SQIVND (reference sequence). CDR3 region: CASDRGAYSNQPQHF. DNA for the CDR3: TGTGCCAGTGACAGGGGCGCTTATAGCAATCAGCCCCAGCATTTT.